This section outlines one T cell receptor beta chain sequence together with its context. Generated by immunoSEQ multiplex PCR, the TCRdb table keeps only in-frame clones and is missing some. The table records about 400,000 clones, over 75% of them present only once. The source of the sample is a study of Ad26.COV2.S vaccination and SARS-CoV-2 variants. V was pared by 11 bases and J by 5 bases, with 12 bases between. Germline CDR1 and CDR2: MNHEY and SVGAGI. The CDR3 is made up of 12 amino acids. Treatment reported: roughly 19 received Ad26.COV2.S at low or high dose, single or two shots; about 5 received placebo; per-sample allocation not given. Repertoires come from day 63 after the first vaccine or placebo injection.

This clonotype was sampled from a person aged 18-65 years who received the Ad26.COV2.S COVID-19 vaccine or a placebo. The chain recombines TRBV6-5 with TRBJ2-2; perhaps TRBD1 as D (5 bases). This sample comprised peripheral blood, obtained in a trial of Ad26.COV2.S vaccine versus placebo. The CDR3: CAGQPGTGELFF. Written as DNA, the CDR3 is TGTGCCGGACAACCCGGTACCGGGGAGCTGTTTTTT.